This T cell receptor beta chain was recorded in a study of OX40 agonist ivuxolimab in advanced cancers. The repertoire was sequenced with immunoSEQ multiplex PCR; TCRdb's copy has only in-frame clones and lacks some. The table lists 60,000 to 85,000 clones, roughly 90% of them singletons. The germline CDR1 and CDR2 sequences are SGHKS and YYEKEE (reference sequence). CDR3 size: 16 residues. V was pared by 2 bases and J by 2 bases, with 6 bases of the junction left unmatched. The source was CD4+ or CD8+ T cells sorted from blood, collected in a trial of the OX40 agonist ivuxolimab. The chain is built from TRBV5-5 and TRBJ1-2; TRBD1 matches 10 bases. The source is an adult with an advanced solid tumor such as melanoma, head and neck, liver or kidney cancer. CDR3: CASSLGQGDGNYGYTF. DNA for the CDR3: TGTGCCAGCAGCTTAGGACAGGGGGACGGCAACTATGGCTACACCTTC.